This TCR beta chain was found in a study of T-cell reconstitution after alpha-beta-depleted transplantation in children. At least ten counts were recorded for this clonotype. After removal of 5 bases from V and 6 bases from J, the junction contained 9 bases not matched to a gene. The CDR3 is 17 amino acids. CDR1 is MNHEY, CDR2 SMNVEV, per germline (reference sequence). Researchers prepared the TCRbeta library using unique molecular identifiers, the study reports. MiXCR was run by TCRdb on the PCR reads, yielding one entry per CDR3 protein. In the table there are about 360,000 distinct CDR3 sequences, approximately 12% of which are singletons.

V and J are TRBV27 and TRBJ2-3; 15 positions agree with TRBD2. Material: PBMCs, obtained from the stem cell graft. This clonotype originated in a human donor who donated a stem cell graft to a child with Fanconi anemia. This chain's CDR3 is CASSGRTSGGAGDTQYF. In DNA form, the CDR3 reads TGTGCCAGCAGTGGCCGGACTAGCGGGGGGGCAGGCGATACGCAGTATTTT.